This entry lists 18 T cell receptor beta chains sequenced from one sample in a study of T cell responses to AZD1222 COVID-19 vaccine. Libraries were prepared by immunoSEQ multiplex PCR; TCRdb keeps only in-frame clonotypes and omits some of them. The top ten clones hold under 20% of a sample with over 150,000 clones, about 88% of them seen once. The sequencing used peripheral blood, collected on day 0 of AZD1222 vaccination. These receptors all stem from an adult in good health.

About this clone: Within the sample, other DNA sequences also encode this same CDR3. The chain combines TRBV2 with TRBJ2-7, with D tentatively TRBD1 or TRBD2 (5 bases each). V was cut by 4 bases and J by 4 bases, with 5 bases left in between. This CDR3 has 11 residues. Looked up from germline, CDR1 is SNHLY and CDR2 is FYNNEI. The CDR3 nucleotides read TGTGCCAGCAGTGGGGGGTACGAGCAGTACTTC. The encoded protein is CASSGGYEQYF.

The rearrangement links TRBV3-1 (or the pseudogene TRBV3-2) to TRBJ2-1; no clear D. CDR3 length: 13 amino acids. CDR1 and CDR2 (germline): LGHDT, YNNKEL (reference sequence). Trimming shortened V by 0 bases and J by 10 bases, and 10 bases separated the two germline ends. The CDR3 DNA is TGTGCCAGCAGCCAAGATCTCAAGAGGGAGCAGTTCTTC. Amino acids: CASSQDLKREQFF.

This chain links TRBV28 with TRBJ1-1; D gene unclear. Germline-derived CDR1 and CDR2 are MDHEN and SYDVKM. The V end was cut by 3 bases, the J end by 4 bases, with 15 bases between. CDR3 size: 15 residues. CDR3 DNA sequence: TGTGCCAGCAGTTTGGCCGACACCACTGGCACTGAAGCTTTCTTT. Its protein is CASSLADTTGTEAFF.

The chain carries TRBV19 and TRBJ1-6, with D unclear. This CDR3 comprises 16 residues. Trimming shortened V by 7 bases and J by 7 bases, and 20 bases separated the two germline ends. CDR1 and CDR2 (germline): LNHDA, SQIVND (reference sequence). CDR3 sequence: CASTSTHRTGNSPLHF. The CDR3 coding sequence is TGTGCCAGTACCTCAACACATAGAACTGGGAATTCACCCCTCCACTTT.

The chain couples TRBV7-9 to TRBJ2-5, with D hard to call. The germline V gene encodes CDR1 SEHNR and CDR2 FQNEAQ (reference sequence). The CDR3 consists of 16 residues. V was trimmed by 2 bases and J by 1 base, leaving 14 bases between them. As DNA, the CDR3 is TGTGCCAGCAGCTTAACACACGCATCAGCCCAAGAGACCCAGTACTTC. This translates into CASSLTHASAQETQYF.

V usage is TRBV5-1 and J usage is TRBJ1-1; TRBD1 might be the D (6 bases). This CDR3 is built from 15 residues. Germline CDR1 SGHRS, CDR2 YFSETQ. V lost 4 bases and J lost 0, with 13 bases in between. The CDR3 DNA follows: TGCGCCAGCAGCAATCCACAGGGCCTGAACACTGAAGCTTTCTTT. Amino acid sequence: CASSNPQGLNTEAFF.

V gene TRBV3-1 (or the pseudogene TRBV3-2) combines with J gene TRBJ2-3; unclear D gene. CDR1 and CDR2 from the germline V gene are LGHDT and YNNKEL (reference sequence). The CDR3 runs to 12 residues. Trimming shortened V by 0 bases and J by 3 bases, and 1 base separated the two germline ends. As DNA, the CDR3 is TGTGCCAGCAGCCAAGAGACAGATACGCAGTATTTT. This sequence encodes CASSQETDTQYF.

The V call is TRBV19, the J call TRBJ2-3; D is undetermined. Germline V gene lookup returns CDR1 LNHDA and CDR2 SQIVND (reference sequence). The V end lost 4 bases, the J end lost 7 bases, and 9 bases lay between the germline ends. There are 12 residues in the CDR3. CDR3 DNA sequence: TGTGCCAGTAGTACCGGGCGACATACGCAGTATTTT. Its protein product is CASSTGRHTQYF.

V usage is TRBV19 and J usage is TRBJ1-6; D perhaps matches TRBD1 (6 bases). In germline, CDR1 is LNHDA, CDR2 SQIVND (reference sequence). V was clipped by 6 bases and J by 9 bases, with 18 bases between them. This CDR3 is built from 15 residues. The CDR3 coding sequence is TGTGCCAGTAGAGGGGGGGAGGCGATAACTTCACCCCTCCACTTT. The encoded protein is CASRGGEAITSPLHF. Variable domain in full (rest from reference TRBV19 and TRBJ1-6): DGGITQSPKYLFRKEGQNVTLSCEQNLNHDAMYWYRQDPGQGLRLIYYSQIVNDFQKGDIAEGYSVSREKKESFPLTVTSAQKNPTAFYLCASRGGEAITSPLHFGNGTRLTVT.

This sequence joins TRBV3-1 (or the pseudogene TRBV3-2) and TRBJ2-5; possibly TRBD2 for D (5 bases). V lost 6 bases and J lost 4, with 18 bases in between. The CDR3 spans 15 residues. Germline V gene sequence: CDR1 LGHDT, CDR2 YNNKEL (reference sequence). The CDR3: CASSPSPGFGETQYF. The CDR3 DNA reads as TGTGCCAGCAGTCCTAGTCCGGGGTTCGGAGAGACCCAGTACTTC.

V is TRBV4-1 and J is TRBJ1-3; D possibly corresponds to TRBD1 (5 bases). Germline CDR1 is MGHRA and CDR2 is YSYEKL. The length of the CDR3 is 15 residues. The ends were cut back, 1 base at V and 7 bases at J, with 14 bases in the middle. CDR3 in amino acids: CASSQALGGTNTIYF. The CDR3 DNA reads as TGCGCCAGCAGCCAAGCCCTGGGGGGGACCAACACCATATATTTT.

The rearrangement joins TRBV5-6 to TRBJ2-1, with D perhaps TRBD1 (6 bases). The germline CDR1 and CDR2 sequences are SGHDT and YYEEEE. The germline V and J ends were trimmed by 9 bases and 5 bases, with 12 bases remaining between them. This CDR3 region has 12 residues. CDR3 DNA: TGTGCCACCGCACGACAGGACAATGAGCAGTTCTTC. Its protein product is CATARQDNEQFF.

This chain links TRBV28 with TRBJ1-5; no clear D. The length of the CDR3 is 12 residues. V was clipped by 6 bases and J by 9 bases, with 12 bases between them. The germline CDR1 and CDR2 sequences are MDHEN and SYDVKM. The CDR3 region has the DNA TGTGCCAGCAGCCCTCCCGGGATGCCCCAGCATTTT. This encodes CASSPPGMPQHF.

The chain couples TRBV5-1 to TRBJ2-7, with 13 bases fitting TRBD2. The CDR3 is 16 amino acids. The V segment lost 4 bases and the J segment 0 bases; nucleotides outside the gene matches: 4. The V gene's germline CDR1 is SGHRS and CDR2 YFSETQ. The CDR3, as DNA: TGCGCCAGCAGCGCTGGACTAGCGGGGGCCTCCTACGAGCAGTACTTC. Its translation: CASSAGLAGASYEQYF.

About this clone: Sequence at one end of the junction differs from germline and may be a read error. The chain recombines TRBV19 with TRBJ2-1; 11 bases match TRBD2. The CDR3 covers 14 residues. Germline V gene data show CDR1 as LNHDA and CDR2 as SQIVND (reference sequence). The chain's CDR3 is CASNIAGGPWEQFF. The CDR3 DNA sequence: TGTGCCAGTAATATAGCGGGAGGGCCTTGGGAGCAGTTCTTC.

The chain links TRBV2 to TRBJ1-6; D possibly corresponds to TRBD1 (5 bases). Germline values: CDR1 SNHLY, CDR2 FYNNEI. Trimming pared 3 bases from V and 3 bases from J, leaving 9 bases between. The CDR3 runs 15 residues. CDR3 DNA: TGTGCCAGCAGTGATGGGGCTTTCTATAATTCACCCCTCCACTTT. It specifies CASSDGAFYNSPLHF.

This clone came up once. The rearrangement links TRBV6-5 to TRBJ1-6; maybe TRBD1 (5 bases). The CDR3 length is 15 residues. V gave up 0 bases and J gave up 12 bases, with 15 bases separating them. Germline V gene sequence: CDR1 MNHEY, CDR2 SVGAGI. This chain's CDR3 is CASSYSGVSSGPLHF. In DNA, the CDR3 is TGTGCCAGCAGTTACTCAGGGGTTTCCTCGGGACCCCTCCACTTT.

The CDR3 protein is CASSQDRGSTEAFF. CDR3 bases: TGCGCCAGCAGCCAGGACAGGGGTAGCACTGAAGCTTTCTTT. The chain couples TRBV4-3 to TRBJ1-1; 9 positions agree with TRBD1. The CDR3 contains 14 residues. V shed 3 bases, J shed 4 bases, and the junction held 3 bases outside the gene matches. Germline assignment: CDR1 LGHNA and CDR2 YSLEER.